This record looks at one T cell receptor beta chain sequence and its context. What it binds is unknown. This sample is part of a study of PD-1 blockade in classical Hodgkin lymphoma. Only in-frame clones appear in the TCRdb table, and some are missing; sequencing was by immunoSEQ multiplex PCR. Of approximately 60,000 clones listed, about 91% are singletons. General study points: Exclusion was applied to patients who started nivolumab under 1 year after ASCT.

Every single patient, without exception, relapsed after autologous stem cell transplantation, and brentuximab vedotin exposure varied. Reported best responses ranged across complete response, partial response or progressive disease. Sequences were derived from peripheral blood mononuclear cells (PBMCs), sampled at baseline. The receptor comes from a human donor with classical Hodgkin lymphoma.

CDR3 nucleotide sequence: TGTGCCAGCAGAGGGACATACCTCGCCAAAAACATTCAGTACTTC. Its translation: CASRGTYLAKNIQYF. V usage is TRBV2 and J usage is TRBJ2-4, with D possibly matching TRBD1 (6 bases). CDR3 length: 15 residues. Trimming left V 6 bases short and J 1 base short, with 13 bases between. Per germline, CDR1 SNHLY and CDR2 FYNNEI.